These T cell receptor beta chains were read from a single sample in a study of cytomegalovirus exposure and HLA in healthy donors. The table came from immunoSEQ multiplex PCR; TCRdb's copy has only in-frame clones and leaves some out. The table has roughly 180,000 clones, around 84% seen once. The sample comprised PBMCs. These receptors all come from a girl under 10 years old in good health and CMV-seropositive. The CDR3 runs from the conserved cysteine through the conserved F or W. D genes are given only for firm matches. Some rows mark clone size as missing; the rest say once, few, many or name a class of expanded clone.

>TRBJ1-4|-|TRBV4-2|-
TGTGCCAGCAGCGCCCTACAGCGGACTAATGAAAAACTGTTTTTT
CASSALQRTNEKLFF
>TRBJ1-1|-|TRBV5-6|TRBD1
TGTGCCAGCAGCCCGGGACAGGGGACGAACACTGAAGCTTTCTTT
CASSPGQGTNTEAFF
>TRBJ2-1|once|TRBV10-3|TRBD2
TGTGCCATCAGTGCCGAGCGGGAGCCGACACATGAGCAGTTCTTC
CAISAEREPTHEQFF
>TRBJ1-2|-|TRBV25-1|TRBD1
TGTGCCACTATGACAGGGTTTAATGGCTACACCTTC
CATMTGFNGYTF
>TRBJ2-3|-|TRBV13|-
TGTGCCAGCAGCTTAGGACTAGCCTTGACCACGGATACGCAGTATTTT
CASSLGLALTTDTQYF
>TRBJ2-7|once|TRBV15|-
TGTGCCACCAGCAGAGAGGTAGGGAGCGAGCAGTACTTC
CATSREVGSEQYF
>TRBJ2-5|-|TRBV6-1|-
TGTGCCAGCAGTGTCGGCTTTTTTGGAGATGGTGGTGAGCAGTACTTC
CASSVGFFGDGGEQYF
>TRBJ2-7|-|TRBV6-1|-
TGTGCCAGCAGTGCAGACTCCGTTCTGCAGTACTTC
CASSADSVLQYF
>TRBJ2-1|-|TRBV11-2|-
TGTGCCAGCAGCCTTCTAGCTGGAGAGCGGAATGAGCAGTTCTTC
CASSLLAGERNEQFF
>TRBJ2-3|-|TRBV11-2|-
TGTGCCAGCAGCTTAGCCCATAGCACAGATACGCAGTATTTT
CASSLAHSTDTQYF
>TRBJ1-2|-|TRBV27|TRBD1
TGTGCCAGCAGTTCACCCGGGACAGGGGTCTATGGCTACACCTTC
CASSSPGTGVYGYTF
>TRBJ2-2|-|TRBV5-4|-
TGTGCCAGCAGCTTTTGGCAGGGGGGTGTGGCCGGGGAGCTGTTTTTT
CASSFWQGGVAGELFF
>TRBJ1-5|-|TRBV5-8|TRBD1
TGTGCCAGCAGCTTGGACAGGGGAACGACGGGAAATCAGCCCCAGCATTTT
CASSLDRGTTGNQPQHF
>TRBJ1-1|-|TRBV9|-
TGTGCCAGCAGCGTAGGTCAGGGGAATGCGGTTACTGAAGCTTTCTTT
CASSVGQGNAVTEAFF
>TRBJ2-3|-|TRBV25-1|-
TGTGCCAGCAGGGCCCCGGGAGATACGCAGTATTTT
CASRAPGDTQYF
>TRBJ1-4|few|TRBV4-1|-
TGCGCCAGCAGACTCGGACAGTTAGAAAAACTGTTTTTT
CASRLGQLEKLFF
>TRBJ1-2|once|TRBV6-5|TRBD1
TGTGCCAGCAGTTCAAGGGACAGGGGCGACTATGGCTACACCTTC
CASSSRDRGDYGYTF
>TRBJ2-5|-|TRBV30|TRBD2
TGTGCCTGGGACTGGACTAGCGGGAGGGAGACCCAGTACTTC
CAWDWTSGRETQYF
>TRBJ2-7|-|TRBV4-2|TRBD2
TGTGCCAGCAGCCAAGCGGGGGAGAGCGGGGGGACCTCCTACGAGCAGTACTTC
CASSQAGESGGTSYEQYF
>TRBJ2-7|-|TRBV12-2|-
TGTGCAAGTCGCTTAGCAAGGGACAGAGCCTACGAGCAGTACTTC
CASRLARDRAYEQYF
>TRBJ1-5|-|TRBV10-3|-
TGTGCCATCAGTGAGTCGAGGGTTAATCAGCCCCAGCATTTT
CAISESRVNQPQHF
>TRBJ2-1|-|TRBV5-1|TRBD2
TGCGCCAGCAACGAGGGGTGGAGCGGGACGAACTCCTACAATGAGCAGTTCTTC
CASNEGWSGTNSYNEQFF
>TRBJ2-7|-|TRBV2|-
TGTGCCACTATCTTGGGGGCTGTCGCGTCATACGAGCAGTACTTC
CATILGAVASYEQYF
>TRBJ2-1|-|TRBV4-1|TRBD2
TGCGCCAGCAGCCAAGATCTAAGCGGGGGTTACTCCTACAATGAGCAGTTCTTC
CASSQDLSGGYSYNEQFF
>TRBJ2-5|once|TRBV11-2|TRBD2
TGTGCCAGCAGCCGACGACCTAGCGGGAGCTTCCAAGAGACCCAGTACTTC
CASSRRPSGSFQETQYF
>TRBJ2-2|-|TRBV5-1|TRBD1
TGCGCCAGCAGCAACCGACAGGGCCCCGGGGAGCTGTTTTTT
CASSNRQGPGELFF
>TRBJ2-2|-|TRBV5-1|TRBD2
TGCGCCAGCAGCTTGGCACTAGCGGGGGCGAACACCGGGGAGCTGTTTTTT
CASSLALAGANTGELFF
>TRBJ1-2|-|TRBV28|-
TGTGCCAGCAATCAGGGGCGGAATGGCTACACCTTC
CASNQGRNGYTF
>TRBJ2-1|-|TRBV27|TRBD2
TGTGCCAGCAGTTTAACAGCGGGAGAAGATGAGCAGTTCTTC
CASSLTAGEDEQFF
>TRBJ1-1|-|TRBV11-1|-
TGTGCCAGCAGCTTAAACCCGGGGGAAAACACTGAAGCTTTCTTT
CASSLNPGENTEAFF
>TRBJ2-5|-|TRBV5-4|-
TGTGCCAGCAGCTTGGTAAAGGGGGAGACCCAGTACTTC
CASSLVKGETQYF
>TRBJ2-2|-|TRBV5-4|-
TGTGCCAGCAGCTTGGGGAGTACGACCGGGGAGCTGTTTTTT
CASSLGSTTGELFF
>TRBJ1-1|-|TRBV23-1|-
TGCGCCAGCAGTCATTCCTACTTACCTTCCGTCACTGAAGCTTTCTTT
CASSHSYLPSVTEAFF
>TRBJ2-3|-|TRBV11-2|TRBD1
TGTGCCAGCAGCCCCACGACAGGGTCCGATACGCAGTATTTT
CASSPTTGSDTQYF
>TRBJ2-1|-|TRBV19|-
TGTGCCAGTAGCGCATACTCCGGGACTCGTAACAATGAGCAGTTCTTC
CASSAYSGTRNNEQFF
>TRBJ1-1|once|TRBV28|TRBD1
TGTGCCAGCAGCCCAATTCGGGACAGGGGGCGGATGAACACTGAAGCTTTCTTT
CASSPIRDRGRMNTEAFF
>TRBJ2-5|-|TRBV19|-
TGTGCCAGTAGTACCACCCACACCCAAGAGACCCAGTACTTC
CASSTTHTQETQYF
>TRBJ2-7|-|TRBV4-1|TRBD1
TGCGCCAGCAGCCAAGGCGACAGGGGTGGATGCGAGCAGTACTTC
CASSQGDRGGCEQYF
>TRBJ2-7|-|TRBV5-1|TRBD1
TGCGCCAGCAGCGCCCGGGACAGCACCTACGAGCAGTACTTC
CASSARDSTYEQYF
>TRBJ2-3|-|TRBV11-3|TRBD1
TGTGCCAGCAGCCGATCGACAGGGTTTTTCACAGATACGCAGTATTTT
CASSRSTGFFTDTQYF
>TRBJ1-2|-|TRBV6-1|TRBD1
TGTGCCAGCAGCGTGGGACAGGCGACCTATGGCTACACCTTC
CASSVGQATYGYTF
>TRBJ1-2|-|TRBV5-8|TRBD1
TGTGCCAGCAGCCCAGACAGGGCTTACTATGGCTACACCTTC
CASSPDRAYYGYTF
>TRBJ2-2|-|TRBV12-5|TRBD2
TGTGCTAGTGGTTTGCCCAAGCTGACTAGCGGGTTGCCGGGGGAGCTGTTTTTT
CASGLPKLTSGLPGELFF
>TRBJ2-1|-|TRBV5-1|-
TGCGCCAGCTCCTTCCGGACCGGGGAATCCTACAATGAGCAGTTCTTC
CASSFRTGESYNEQFF
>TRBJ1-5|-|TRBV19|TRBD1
TGTGCCAGTAGTGGACAGGGTGGGCTTGTCAATCAGCCCCAGCATTTT
CASSGQGGLVNQPQHF
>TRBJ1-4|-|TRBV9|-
TGTGCCAGCAGCGCCGAGGGTGTGGATAATGAAAAACTGTTTTTT
CASSAEGVDNEKLFF
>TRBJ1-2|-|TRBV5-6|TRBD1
TGTGCCAGCAGCTCGAGACTGGGACAGGGTACGGATGGCTACACCTTC
CASSSRLGQGTDGYTF
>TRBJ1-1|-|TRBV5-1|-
TGCGCCAGCTATAGGGGGGGCCCGGGAGAAACTGAAGCTTTCTTT
CASYRGGPGETEAFF
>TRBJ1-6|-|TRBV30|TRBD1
TGTGCCTGGGGGGGACAGTATAATTCACCCCTCCACTTT
CAWGGQYNSPLHF
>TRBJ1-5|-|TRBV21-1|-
TGTGCCACCGGGGACAGGGGTGAGTTTAAGGATCAGCCCCAGCATTTT
CATGDRGEFKDQPQHF
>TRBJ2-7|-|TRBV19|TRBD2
TGTGCCAGTAGTCTCCTAGCGGGAGCTCAATCCTACGAGCAGTACTTC
CASSLLAGAQSYEQYF
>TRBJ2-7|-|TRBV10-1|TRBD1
TGCGCCAGCAGTTGGGACAGGGCGGGCGAGCAGTACTTC
CASSWDRAGEQYF